Listed here are 8 T cell receptor beta chains from one sample, sequenced in a study of shared clonotypes between healthy human individuals. The method was immunoSEQ multiplex PCR; TCRdb's version includes in-frame clones alone and lacks a portion of them. The top ten hold about 0.39% of the sample, which has 2 million to 3 million clones, 90% to 95% seen once. Sequenced sample: naive CD4+ T cells from PBMCs. Subset in this sample: CD45RA+ positively selected. Receptor source: a man aged 18 to 30 in good health. Some clones in this sample may be carry-over from other donors' samples.

On this clone itself: The DNA is omitted, as the CDR3 cannot be located on it reliably, and the CDR3 follows TCRdb's listing. The V gene is TRBV21-1, the J gene TRBJ1-1; the D call TRBD1 from the table was never checked on the DNA. TRBV21-1 counts as a pseudogene. From its first to its last residue, the CDR3 has 15 amino acids. The CDR3 region is CASSKVGQGIAEAFF.

The V call is TRBV6-4, the J call TRBJ2-3; perhaps TRBD2 as D (5 bases). This CDR3 has 15 amino acids. Trimming took off 6 bases at V and 3 bases at J, with 16 bases between the two ends. The germline CDR1 and CDR2 sequences are MRHNA and SNTAGT. Here the CDR3 DNA reads TGTGCCAGCAGCGGACTCAAGACGCCGACAGATACGCAGTATTTT. Its protein product is CASSGLKTPTDTQYF.

Remarks on this clone: Other DNA sequences in the same sample also yield this CDR3. CDR3 DNA sequence: TGTGCCAGCAGCCAAGATTTGACAGAGGGAAACACCATATATTTT. Amino acids: CASSQDLTEGNTIYF. This chain uses TRBV4-2 with TRBJ1-3; a weak D match, TRBD1 (5 bases). Germline CDR1 is LGHNA and CDR2 is YNFKEQ. V was cut by 0 bases and J by 4 bases, with 10 bases left in between. The CDR3 sequence is 15 residues long.

The rearrangement links TRBV5-1 to TRBJ2-2; no clear D gene. Trimming stripped 1 base from V and 0 bases from J, with 7 bases between. CDR1 is SGHRS and CDR2 is YFSETQ in the germline V gene. CDR3 length: 15 amino acids. The CDR3 bases are TGCGCCAGCAGCTTGTGGGCTTCGAACACCGGGGAGCTGTTTTTT. Its translation: CASSLWASNTGELFF.

The chain combines TRBV5-1 with TRBJ2-1; either TRBD1 or TRBD2 may fit D (7 bases each). The ends were cut back, 0 bases at V and 6 bases at J, with 13 bases in the middle. Germline V gives CDR1 SGHRS, CDR2 YFSETQ. CDR3 length: 15 residues. As DNA, the CDR3 is TGCGCCAGCAGCTTGGAAGGGGGCGGGAGCAATGAGCAGTTCTTC. This sequence encodes CASSLEGGGSNEQFF.

In this sample, this clone turned up once. The chain carries TRBV5-4 and TRBJ2-7, with TRBD2 matching over 7 bases. The CDR3 extends over 13 amino acids. CDR1 SGHNT and CDR2 YYREEE come from the germline V gene (reference sequence). The trim removed 4 bases at V and 3 bases at J, leaving 4 bases unmatched. The CDR3: CASSTGLNYEQYF. The CDR3 bases are TGTGCCAGCAGCACGGGACTAAACTACGAGCAGTACTTC.

To note about this clone: A read error may account for a junction end that differs from germline. The J gene is TRBJ2-7, the V gene TRBV27; D ambiguous. Germline loops: CDR1 MNHEY, CDR2 SMNVEV (reference sequence). The CDR3 is 11 amino acids. The CDR3 nucleotides are TGTGCCAGCAGTTTCTCCCACGAGCAGTACTTC. Its translation: CASSFSHEQYF.

The V call is TRBV5-1, the J call TRBJ2-3; 9 nucleotides agree with TRBD2. V trimming: 4 bases; J trimming: 2 bases; junction bases outside the gene matches: 5. Germline CDR1 and CDR2: SGHRS and YFSETQ. The CDR3 totals 15 residues. The CDR3 spells CASSALAGNTDTQYF. CDR3 bases: TGCGCCAGCAGCGCCCTAGCGGGAAACACAGATACGCAGTATTTT. The full variable domain, rest sourced from reference TRBV5-1 and TRBJ2-3, is KAGVTQTPRYLIKTRGQQVTLSCSPISGHRSVSWYQQTPGQGLQFLFEYFSETQRNKGNFPGRFSGRQFSNSRSEMNVSTLELGDSALYLCASSALAGNTDTQYFGPGTRLTVL.